This T cell receptor beta chain was found in a study of control samples from healthy donors and cancer patients. The table came from immunoSEQ multiplex PCR; TCRdb's copy has only in-frame clones and leaves some out. Of about 100,000 clones detected, around 89% appear once; the ten largest clones hold 7.8%. This CDR3 contains 15 residues. Germline values: CDR1 MNHEY, CDR2 SVGAGI. Trimming took 7 bases from V and 3 from J, leaving 16 bases between them. The sequenced sample was blood. V and J are TRBV6-5 and TRBJ1-5; no definite D call. The clonotype comes from a man under 40 in good health. The CDR3, as DNA: TGTGCCAGCAAAGAAAGGTCCGGCTACAATCAGCCCCAGCATTTT. Its translation is CASKERSGYNQPQHF.